The entry that follows covers one TCR beta chain sequence. This CDR3 spans 16 amino acids. Trimming removed 0 bases at V and 0 bases at J, with 12 bases between. The germline CDR1 and CDR2 sequences are DFQATT and SNEGSKA (reference sequence). Among ophthalmopathy patients, the Clinical Activity Score reached at least 3, the NOSPECS grade reached at least 4, and duration remained under 3 months. The PBMCs were taken from approximately 9.7 ml of fresh peripheral blood. There were TCR beta CDR3 regions amplified from RNA transcripts. During a first-round RT-PCR of the TCR CDR3, the HTBI primer set was used. TCRdb recomputed calls from the multiplex PCR reads with MiXCR, one row per CDR3 protein. Of around 500,000 distinct CDR3 sequences listed, less than 25% were seen once; the top ten hold approximately 49%. This specimen belongs to a study of T cells in Graves' hyperthyroidism and ophthalmopathy.

The chain employs TRBV20-1 and TRBJ2-1; the D is unclear. The source of this sequence is a woman aged 70-85 years with Graves' ophthalmopathy. Sequencing was done on a sample of blood. The CDR3 spells CSAREGRGSSYNEQFF. DNA of the CDR3: TGCAGTGCTAGAGAAGGGCGCGGAAGCTCCTACAATGAGCAGTTCTTC.